This TCR beta chain was obtained from a study of control samples from healthy donors and cancer patients. The junction had 3 bases not matched to a gene; V was cut back by 8 bases and J by 3 bases. Germline V gives CDR1 MNHEY, CDR2 SVGAGI. The CDR3 runs to 13 residues. Sequenced by immunoSEQ multiplex PCR; TCRdb stores in-frame clones only, minus some. In the table there are about 130,000 clones, 90% to 95% of which are singletons. J is TRBJ2-7 and V is TRBV6-5; the match to TRBD2 covers 11 bases. Input material: PBMCs. The source of this sequence is a man aged 55 to 70 with colorectal cancer. CDR3 sequence (DNA): TGTGCCAGCGGTCTAGCGGGGGGCTACGAGCAGTACTTC. This translates into CASGLAGGYEQYF.